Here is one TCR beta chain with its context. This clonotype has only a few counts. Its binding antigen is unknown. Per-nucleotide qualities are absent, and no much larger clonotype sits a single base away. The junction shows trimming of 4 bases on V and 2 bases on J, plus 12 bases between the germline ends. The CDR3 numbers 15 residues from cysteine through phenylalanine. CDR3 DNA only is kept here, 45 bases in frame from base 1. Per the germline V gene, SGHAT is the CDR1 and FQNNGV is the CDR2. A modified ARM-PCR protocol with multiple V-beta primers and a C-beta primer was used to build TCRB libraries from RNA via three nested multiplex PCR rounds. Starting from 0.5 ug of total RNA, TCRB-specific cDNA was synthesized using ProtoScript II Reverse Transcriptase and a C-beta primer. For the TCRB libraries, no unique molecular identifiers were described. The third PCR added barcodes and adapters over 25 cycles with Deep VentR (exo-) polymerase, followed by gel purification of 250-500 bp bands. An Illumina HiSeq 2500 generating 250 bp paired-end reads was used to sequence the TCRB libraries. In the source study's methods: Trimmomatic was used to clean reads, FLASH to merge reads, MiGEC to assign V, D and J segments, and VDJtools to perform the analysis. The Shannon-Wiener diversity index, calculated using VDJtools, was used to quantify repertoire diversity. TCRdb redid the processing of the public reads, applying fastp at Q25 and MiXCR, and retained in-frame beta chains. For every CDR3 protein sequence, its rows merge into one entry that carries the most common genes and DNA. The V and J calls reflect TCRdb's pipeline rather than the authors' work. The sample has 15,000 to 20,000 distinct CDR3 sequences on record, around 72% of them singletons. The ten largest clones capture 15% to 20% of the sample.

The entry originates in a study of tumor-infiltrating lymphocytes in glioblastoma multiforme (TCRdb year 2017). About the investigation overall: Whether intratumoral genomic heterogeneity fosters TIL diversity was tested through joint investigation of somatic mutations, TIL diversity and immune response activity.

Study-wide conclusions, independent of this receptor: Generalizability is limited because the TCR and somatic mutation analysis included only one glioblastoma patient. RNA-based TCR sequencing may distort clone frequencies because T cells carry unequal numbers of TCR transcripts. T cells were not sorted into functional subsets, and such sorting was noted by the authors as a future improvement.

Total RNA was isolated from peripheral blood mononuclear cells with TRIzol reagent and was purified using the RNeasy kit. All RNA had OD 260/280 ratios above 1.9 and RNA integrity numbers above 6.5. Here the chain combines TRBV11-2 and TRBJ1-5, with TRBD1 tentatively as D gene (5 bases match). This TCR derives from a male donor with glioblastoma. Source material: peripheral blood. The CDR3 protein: CASSYGTGGNQPQHF. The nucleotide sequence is TGTGCCAGCAGCTACGGGACGGGGGGCAATCAGCCCCAGCATTTT. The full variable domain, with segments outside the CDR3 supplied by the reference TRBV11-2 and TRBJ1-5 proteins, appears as EAGVAQSPRYKIIEKRQSVAFWCNPISGHATLYWYQQILGQGPKLLIQFQNNGVVDDSQLPKDRFSAERLKGVDSTLKIQPAKLEDSAVYLCASSYGTGGNQPQHFGDGTRLSIL.